This T cell receptor (beta chain) was sequenced during a study of response to subunit inactivated influenza vaccine. Study outcomes and limitations: The authors suggested that few new T cells are recruited per seasonal influenza vaccination.

This CDR3 has 15 amino acids. V was shortened by 0 bases and J by 2 bases, with 13 bases between the two germline ends. From germline, CDR1 is DFQATT and CDR2 SNEGSKA (reference sequence). MiXCR was run by TCRdb on the RT-PCR reads, yielding one entry per CDR3 protein. The sample records 550,000 to 600,000 distinct CDR3 sequences, roughly 12% being singletons. With regard to this clonotype: The antigen is not known.

The TCR comes from a man aged 50 to 59 who received an inactivated influenza vaccine. This material consisted of PBMCs from blood, taken on the day of vaccination. The chain has TRBV20-1 and TRBJ2-5, with a possible D match to TRBD2 (5 bases). The CDR3 DNA reads TGCAGTGCTAGAGATGCGGGCCCGACACAAGAGACCCAGTACTTC. Its translation: CSARDAGPTQETQYF.